There are many counts of the clone carrying this TCR beta chain. No antigen is known for it. Absence of ophthalmopathy within 18 months of follow-up defined stable hyperthyroidism. A volume of approximately 10 ml of fresh peripheral blood supplied the PBMCs. The data originate from a study of Graves' ophthalmopathy and Graves' hyperthyroidism. Notes on the study in general: Appearing in blood as well were most expanded thyroid clonotypes above 0.001 frequency.

Scientists amplified the TCR beta CDR3 regions from RNA transcripts. Following a first-round RT-PCR that used HTBI primers, a second-round multiplex PCR was carried out. In TCRdb, the multiplex PCR reads were re-called with MiXCR into one record per CDR3 protein. The sample includes roughly 420,000 distinct CDR3 sequences, under 25% of them seen just once. The V end lost 7 bases, the J end lost 4 bases, and 14 bases lay between the germline ends. Germline CDR1 and CDR2: SQVTM and ANQGSEA. This CDR3 comprises 12 residues. This TCR derives from a woman under 30 with stable Graves' hyperthyroidism. The chain carries TRBV29-1 and TRBJ2-7, with D unclear. Sequenced material: peripheral blood. CDR3 sequence: CSASDPLYEQYF. The CDR3 DNA is TGCAGCGCGAGCGACCCACTTTACGAGCAGTACTTC.